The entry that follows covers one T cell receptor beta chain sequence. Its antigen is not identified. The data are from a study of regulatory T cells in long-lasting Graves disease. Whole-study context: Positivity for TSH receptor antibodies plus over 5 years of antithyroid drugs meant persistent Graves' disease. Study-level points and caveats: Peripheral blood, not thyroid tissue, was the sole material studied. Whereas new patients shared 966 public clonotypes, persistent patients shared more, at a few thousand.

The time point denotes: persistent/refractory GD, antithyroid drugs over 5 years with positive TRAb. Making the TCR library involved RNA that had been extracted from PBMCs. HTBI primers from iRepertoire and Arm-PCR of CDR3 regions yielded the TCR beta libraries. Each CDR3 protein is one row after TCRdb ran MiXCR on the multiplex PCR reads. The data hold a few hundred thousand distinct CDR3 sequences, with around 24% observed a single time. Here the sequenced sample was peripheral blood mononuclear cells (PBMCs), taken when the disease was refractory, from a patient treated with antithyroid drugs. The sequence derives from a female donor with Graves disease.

CDR3: CSARVGTTNYGYTF. The CDR3 nucleotides read TGCAGTGCTAGAGTCGGCACAACTAACTATGGCTACACCTTC. This rearrangement joins TRBV20-1 to TRBJ1-2; no reliable D call. From germline, CDR1 is DFQATT and CDR2 SNEGSKA (reference sequence). This CDR3 is 14 amino acids long. V was trimmed by 1 base and J by 0 bases, leaving 9 bases between them.